This T cell receptor beta chain came from a study of beta chain features in type 1 diabetes. Germline CDR1 SGHRS, CDR2 YFSETQ. There are 15 residues in the CDR3. The V and J ends lost 5 bases and 2 bases, in that order; junction bases with no gene match: 5. All of the isolated RNA was reverse transcribed, so expressed TCRB transcripts were sequenced. Profiled with immunoSEQ multiplex PCR; TCRdb holds only in-frame clones, not every one. Of about 410,000 clones in the sample, about 15% are singletons; the top ten hold around 0.035%. A single count supports this clone. Material for sequencing was naive CD4+ T cells from blood. This chain links TRBV5-1 with TRBJ2-3, with 10 nucleotides matching TRBD2. This clonotype originated in a man aged 25 to 40 in good health. CDR3 sequence: CASRIAGGVTDTQYF. DNA for the CDR3: TGCGCCAGCAGAATAGCGGGGGGAGTCACAGATACGCAGTATTTT.